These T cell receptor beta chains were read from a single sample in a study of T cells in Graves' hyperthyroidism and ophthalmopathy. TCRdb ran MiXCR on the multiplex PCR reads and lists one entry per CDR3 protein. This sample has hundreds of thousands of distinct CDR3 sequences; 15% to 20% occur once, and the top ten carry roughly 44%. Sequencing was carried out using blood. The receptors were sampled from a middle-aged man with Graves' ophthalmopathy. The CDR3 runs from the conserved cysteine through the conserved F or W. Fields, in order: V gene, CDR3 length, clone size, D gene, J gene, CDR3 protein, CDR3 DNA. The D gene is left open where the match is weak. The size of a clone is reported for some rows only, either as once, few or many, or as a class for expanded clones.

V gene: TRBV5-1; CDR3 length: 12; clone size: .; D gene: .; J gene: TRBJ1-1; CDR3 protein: CASSDMNTEAFF; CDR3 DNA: TGCGCCAGCTCCGACATGAACACTGAAGCTTTCTTT
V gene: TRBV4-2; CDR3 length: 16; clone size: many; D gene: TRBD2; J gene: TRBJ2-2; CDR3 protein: CASSHKAGENTGELFF; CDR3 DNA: TGTGCCAGCAGCCACAAAGCGGGGGAGAACACCGGGGAGCTGTTTTTT
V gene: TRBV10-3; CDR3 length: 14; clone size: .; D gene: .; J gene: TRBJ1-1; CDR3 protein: CAISESNSAALAFF; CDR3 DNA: TGTGCCATCAGTGAGTCGAACAGCGCGGCGTTGGCTTTCTTT
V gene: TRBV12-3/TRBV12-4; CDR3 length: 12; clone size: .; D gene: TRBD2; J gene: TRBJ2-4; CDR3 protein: CASSLRASGVYF; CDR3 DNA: TGTGCCAGCAGTTTACGAGCTAGCGGGGTGTACTTC
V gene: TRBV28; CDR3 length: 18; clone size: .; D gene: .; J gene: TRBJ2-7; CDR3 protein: CASSFPVRGPSISYEQYF; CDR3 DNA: TGTGCCAGCAGTTTCCCGGTCCGGGGCCCATCAATCTCCTACGAGCAGTACTTC
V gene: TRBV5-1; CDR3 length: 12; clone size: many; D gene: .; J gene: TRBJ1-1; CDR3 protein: CASSPSSGEAFF; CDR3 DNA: TGCGCCAGCAGCCCTAGTTCAGGGGAAGCTTTCTTT
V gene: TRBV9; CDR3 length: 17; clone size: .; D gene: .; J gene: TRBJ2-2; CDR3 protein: CASSVVGVGSNTGELFF; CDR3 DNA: TGTGCCAGCAGCGTAGTGGGGGTTGGGTCGAACACCGGGGAGCTGTTTTTT
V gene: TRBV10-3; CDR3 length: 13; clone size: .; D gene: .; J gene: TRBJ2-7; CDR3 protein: CAISENFPSEQYF; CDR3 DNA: TGTGCCATCAGTGAGAACTTTCCTTCCGAGCAGTACTTC
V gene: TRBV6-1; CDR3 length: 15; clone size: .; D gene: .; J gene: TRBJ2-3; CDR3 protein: CASSFRAGWTDTQYF; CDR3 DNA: TGTGCCAGCAGTTTTAGGGCGGGATGGACAGATACGCAGTATTTT
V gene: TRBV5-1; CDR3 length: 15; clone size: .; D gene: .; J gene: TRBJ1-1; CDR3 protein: CASSLDLRKNTEAFF; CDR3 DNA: TGCGCCAGCAGCTTGGACCTCAGGAAGAACACTGAAGCTTTCTTT
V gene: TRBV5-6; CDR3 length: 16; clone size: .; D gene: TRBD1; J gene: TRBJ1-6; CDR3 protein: CASSLYGTAQNSPLHF; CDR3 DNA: TGTGCCAGCAGCTTGTACGGGACAGCTCAAAATTCACCCCTCCACTTT
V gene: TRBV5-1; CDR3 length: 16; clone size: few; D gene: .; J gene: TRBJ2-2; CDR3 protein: CASSLRLDSYTGELFF; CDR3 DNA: TGCGCCAGCAGCCTACGGCTGGACAGCTACACCGGGGAGCTGTTTTTT
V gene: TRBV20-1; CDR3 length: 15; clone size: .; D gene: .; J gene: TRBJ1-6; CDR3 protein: CSADPFRRYNSPLHF; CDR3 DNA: TGCAGTGCCGACCCCTTCCGGAGGTATAATTCACCCCTCCACTTT
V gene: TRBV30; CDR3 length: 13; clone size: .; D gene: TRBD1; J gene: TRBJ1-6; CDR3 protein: CAWADRGDSPLHF; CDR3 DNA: TGTGCCTGGGCGGACAGGGGAGATTCACCCCTCCACTTT
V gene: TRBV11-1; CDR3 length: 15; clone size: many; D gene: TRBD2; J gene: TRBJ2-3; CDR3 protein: CASSPWTSGTDTQYF; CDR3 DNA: TGTGCCAGCAGCCCTTGGACTAGCGGCACAGATACGCAGTATTTT
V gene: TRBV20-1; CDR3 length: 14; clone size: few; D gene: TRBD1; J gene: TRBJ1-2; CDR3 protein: CSARPGTGGYGYTF; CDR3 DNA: TGCAGTGCTAGACCCGGGACAGGGGGGTATGGCTACACCTTC
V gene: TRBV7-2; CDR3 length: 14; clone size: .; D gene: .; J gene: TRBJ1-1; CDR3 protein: CASSRPGWGTEAFF; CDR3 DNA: TGTGCCAGCAGCCGACCAGGTTGGGGAACTGAAGCTTTCTTT
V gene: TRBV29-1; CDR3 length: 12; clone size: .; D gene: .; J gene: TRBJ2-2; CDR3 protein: CSVVGSSGELFF; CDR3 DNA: TGCAGCGTTGTTGGGTCTTCCGGGGAGCTGTTTTTT
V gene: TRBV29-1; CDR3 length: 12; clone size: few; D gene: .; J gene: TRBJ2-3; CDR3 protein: CSVDGGPDTQYF; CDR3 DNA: TGCAGCGTTGACGGGGGCCCAGATACGCAGTATTTT
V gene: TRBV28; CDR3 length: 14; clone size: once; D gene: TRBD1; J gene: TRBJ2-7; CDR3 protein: CASDRRDRGYEQYF; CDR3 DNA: TGTGCCAGCGATCGCCGGGACAGGGGCTACGAGCAGTACTTC
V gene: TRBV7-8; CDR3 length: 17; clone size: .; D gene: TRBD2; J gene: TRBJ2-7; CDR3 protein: CASSPDVWGRVSYEQYF; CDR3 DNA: TGTGCCAGCAGCCCTGACGTGTGGGGGAGGGTTTCCTACGAGCAGTACTTC
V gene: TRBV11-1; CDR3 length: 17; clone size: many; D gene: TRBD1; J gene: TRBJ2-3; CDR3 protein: CASSHPDRNSGPDTQYF; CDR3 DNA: TGTGCCAGCAGCCACCCGGACAGGAACTCGGGTCCCGATACGCAGTATTTT
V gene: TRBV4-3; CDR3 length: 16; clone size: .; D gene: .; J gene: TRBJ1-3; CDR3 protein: CASSQVGAVERNTIYF; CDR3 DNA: TGCGCCAGCAGCCAAGTTGGGGCAGTTGAGCGAAACACCATATATTTT
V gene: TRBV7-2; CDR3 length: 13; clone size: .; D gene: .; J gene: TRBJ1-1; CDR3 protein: CASSLSRGSEAFF; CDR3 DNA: TGTGCCAGCAGCTTGAGCCGGGGGTCTGAAGCTTTCTTT
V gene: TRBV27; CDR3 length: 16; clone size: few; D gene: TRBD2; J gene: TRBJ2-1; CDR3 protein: CASTKDPSGRYNEQFF; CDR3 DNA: TGTGCCAGTACTAAAGACCCTAGCGGGAGGTACAATGAGCAGTTCTTC
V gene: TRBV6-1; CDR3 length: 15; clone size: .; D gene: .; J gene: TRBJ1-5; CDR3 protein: CASSRDRPRGQPQHF; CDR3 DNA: TGTGCCAGCAGTCGCGACAGGCCCCGGGGTCAGCCCCAGCATTTT
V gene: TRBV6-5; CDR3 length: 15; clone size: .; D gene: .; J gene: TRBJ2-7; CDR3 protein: CASSYSRTSFYEQYF; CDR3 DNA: TGTGCCAGCAGTTACTCGAGGACATCGTTCTACGAGCAGTACTTC
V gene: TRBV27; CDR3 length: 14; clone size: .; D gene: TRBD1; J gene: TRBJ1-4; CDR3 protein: CASKLQGAREKLFF; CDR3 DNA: TGTGCCAGCAAACTACAGGGGGCGCGAGAAAAACTGTTTTTT
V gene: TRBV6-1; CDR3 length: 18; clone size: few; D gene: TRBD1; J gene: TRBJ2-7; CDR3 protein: CASSERATGTGGKYERYF; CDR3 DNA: TGTGCCAGCAGTGAGAGGGCCACCGGGACAGGGGGCAAGTACGAGCGGTACTTC
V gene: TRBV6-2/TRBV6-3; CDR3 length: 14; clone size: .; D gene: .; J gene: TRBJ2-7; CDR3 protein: CASSYLTASYEQYF; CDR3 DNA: TGTGCCAGCAGTTATTTAACAGCGTCCTACGAGCAGTACTTC
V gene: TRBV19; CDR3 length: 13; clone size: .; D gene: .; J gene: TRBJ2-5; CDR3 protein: CASTADFGETQYF; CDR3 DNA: TGTGCCAGTACCGCGGACTTCGGGGAGACCCAGTACTTC
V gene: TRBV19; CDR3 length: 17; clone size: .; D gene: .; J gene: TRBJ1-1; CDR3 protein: CASSIRGFPGSETEAFF; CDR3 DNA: TGTGCCAGTAGTATACGAGGCTTTCCAGGGTCCGAAACTGAAGCTTTCTTT
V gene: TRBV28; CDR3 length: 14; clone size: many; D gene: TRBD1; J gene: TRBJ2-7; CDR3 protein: CASRESGTDAKQYF; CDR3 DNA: TGTGCCAGCAGAGAATCCGGGACAGACGCCAAGCAGTACTTC
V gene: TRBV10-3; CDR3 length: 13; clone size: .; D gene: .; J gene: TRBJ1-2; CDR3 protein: CAIRDPQSYGYTF; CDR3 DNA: TGTGCCATCAGAGACCCGCAGTCGTATGGCTACACCTTC
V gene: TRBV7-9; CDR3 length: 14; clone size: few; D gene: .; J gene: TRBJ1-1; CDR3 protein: CASSLAAERTEAFF; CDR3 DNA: TGTGCCAGCAGCTTAGCGGCGGAAAGGACTGAAGCTTTCTTT
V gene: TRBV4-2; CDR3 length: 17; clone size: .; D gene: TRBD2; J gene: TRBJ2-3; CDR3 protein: CASSQADSGALTDTQYF; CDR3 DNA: TGTGCCAGCAGCCAAGCGGATAGCGGGGCACTCACAGATACGCAGTATTTT
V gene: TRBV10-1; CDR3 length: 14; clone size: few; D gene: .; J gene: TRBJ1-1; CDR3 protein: CASSESGVNTEAFF; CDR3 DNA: TGCGCCAGCAGTGAGTCAGGGGTGAACACTGAAGCTTTCTTT
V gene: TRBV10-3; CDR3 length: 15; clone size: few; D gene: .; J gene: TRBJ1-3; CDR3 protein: CAIGGDTRSGNTIYF; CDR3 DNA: TGTGCCATCGGGGGGGACACTCGCTCTGGAAACACCATATATTTT
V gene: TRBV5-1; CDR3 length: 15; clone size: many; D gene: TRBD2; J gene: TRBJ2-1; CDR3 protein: CASSLDLAGVDEQFF; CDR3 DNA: TGCGCCAGCAGCTTGGATCTAGCGGGGGTCGATGAGCAGTTCTTC
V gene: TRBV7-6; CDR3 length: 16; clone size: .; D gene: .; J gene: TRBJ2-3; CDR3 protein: CASSTIGGAVTDTQYF; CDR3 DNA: TGTGCCAGCAGCACGATAGGGGGGGCTGTCACAGATACGCAGTATTTT
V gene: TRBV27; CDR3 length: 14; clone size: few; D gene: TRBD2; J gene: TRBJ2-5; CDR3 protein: CASTSAGGQETQYF; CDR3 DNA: TGTGCCAGCACCTCCGCGGGGGGCCAAGAGACCCAGTACTTC
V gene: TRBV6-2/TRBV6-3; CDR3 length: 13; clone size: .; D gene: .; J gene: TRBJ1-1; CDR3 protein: CASTLAPGTEAFF; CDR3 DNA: TGTGCCAGCACCCTAGCCCCGGGGACTGAAGCTTTCTTT
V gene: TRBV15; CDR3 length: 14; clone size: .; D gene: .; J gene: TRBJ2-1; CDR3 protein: CATSTRTVGNEQFF; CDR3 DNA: TGTGCCACCAGCACTAGGACAGTGGGCAATGAGCAGTTCTTC
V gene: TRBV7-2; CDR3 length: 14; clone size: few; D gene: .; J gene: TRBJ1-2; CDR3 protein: CASRLGAANYGYTF; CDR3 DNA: TGTGCCAGCAGACTCGGGGCCGCTAACTATGGCTACACCTTC
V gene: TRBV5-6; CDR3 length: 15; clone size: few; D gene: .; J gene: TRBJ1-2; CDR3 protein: CASRPTGGQNYGYTF; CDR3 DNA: TGTGCCAGCAGACCGACCGGGGGGCAGAACTATGGCTACACCTTC
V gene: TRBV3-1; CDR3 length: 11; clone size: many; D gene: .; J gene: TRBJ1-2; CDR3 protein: CASLDSRGYTF; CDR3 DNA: TGTGCCAGCCTGGACTCTCGTGGCTACACCTTC
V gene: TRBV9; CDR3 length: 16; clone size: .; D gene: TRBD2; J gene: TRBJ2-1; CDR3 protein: CASSTLAGGFDNEQFF; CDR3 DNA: TGTGCCAGCAGCACACTAGCGGGGGGGTTTGACAATGAGCAGTTCTTC
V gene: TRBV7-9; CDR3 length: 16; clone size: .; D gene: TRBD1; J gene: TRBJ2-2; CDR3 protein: CASSSSPTGDTGELFF; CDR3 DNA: TGTGCCAGCAGCTCCTCGCCGACAGGGGACACCGGGGAGCTGTTTTTT
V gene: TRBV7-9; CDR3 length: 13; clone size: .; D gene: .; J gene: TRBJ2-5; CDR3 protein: CASTTSLGETQYF; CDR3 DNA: TGTGCCAGTACAACTTCCTTGGGGGAGACCCAGTACTTC
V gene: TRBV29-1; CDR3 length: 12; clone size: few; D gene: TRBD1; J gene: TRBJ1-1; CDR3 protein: CSTDRGTDEAFF; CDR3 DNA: TGCAGCACAGACAGGGGGACCGATGAAGCTTTCTTT
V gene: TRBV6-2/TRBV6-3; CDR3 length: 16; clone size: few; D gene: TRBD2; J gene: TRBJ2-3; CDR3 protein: CASSYQAGGGADTQYF; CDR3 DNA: TGTGCCAGCAGTTATCAAGCGGGGGGCGGCGCAGATACGCAGTATTTT
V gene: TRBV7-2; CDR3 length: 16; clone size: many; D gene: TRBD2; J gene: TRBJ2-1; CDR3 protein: CASSLAGTSGGSEQFF; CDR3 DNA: TGTGCCAGCAGCTTGGCCGGGACTAGCGGGGGTAGTGAGCAGTTCTTC
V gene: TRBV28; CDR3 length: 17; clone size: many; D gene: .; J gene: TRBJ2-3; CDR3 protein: CASSLDTSRTPTDTQYF; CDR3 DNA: TGTGCCAGCAGTTTGGACACTAGCAGAACACCCACAGATACGCAGTATTTT
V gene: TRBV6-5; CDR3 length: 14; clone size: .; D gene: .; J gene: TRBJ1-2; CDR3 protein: CASSLTRGAYGYTF; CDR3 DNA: TGTGCCAGCAGTCTTACTCGAGGGGCGTATGGCTACACCTTC
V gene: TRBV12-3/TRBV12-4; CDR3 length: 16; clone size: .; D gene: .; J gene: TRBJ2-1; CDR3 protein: CASSPPGGRGNNEQFF; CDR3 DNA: TGTGCCAGCAGTCCCCCCGGGGGCAGGGGGAACAATGAGCAGTTCTTC
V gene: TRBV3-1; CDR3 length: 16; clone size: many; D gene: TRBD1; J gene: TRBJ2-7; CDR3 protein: CASSQGDRGTYYEQYF; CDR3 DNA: TGTGCCAGCAGCCAAGGGGACAGGGGGACTTACTACGAGCAGTACTTC
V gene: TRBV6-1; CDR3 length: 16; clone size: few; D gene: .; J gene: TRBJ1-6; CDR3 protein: CASGGLRLGDNSPLHF; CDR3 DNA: TGTGCCAGCGGCGGACTCAGGTTGGGGGATAATTCACCCCTCCACTTT
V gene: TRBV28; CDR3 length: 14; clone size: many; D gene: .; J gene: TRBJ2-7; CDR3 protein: CASSLPGRLYEQYF; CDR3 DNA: TGTGCCAGCAGTTTACCGGGACGGCTCTACGAGCAGTACTTC
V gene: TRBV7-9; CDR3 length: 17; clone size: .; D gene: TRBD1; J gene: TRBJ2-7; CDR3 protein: CASSLDGGQEIVYEQYF; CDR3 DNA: TGTGCCAGCAGCTTAGATGGGGGACAGGAGATAGTCTACGAGCAGTACTTC